This record looks at one T cell receptor (beta chain) sequence and its context. Its antigen has not been determined. Base qualities are not provided; no much larger clone lies one nucleotide away. Libraries were prepared through 5' RACE. Sequencing was carried out with a NextSeq 500. Unique molecular identifiers were attached to individual cDNA molecules in the TCR library protocol so that sequencing error and PCR bias could be corrected. TCR alpha and beta chains were both sequenced, and the abundances of alpha and beta sequences in each sample were closely correlated with each other. Per the original workflow: Decombinator V4 was used to perform V gene, J gene and CDR3 annotation of TCR sequences. TCRs were defined as expanded if a significant change between any two time points was detected under a Poisson model with p below 0.0001. Abundances of TCRs were expressed as counts per million after normalisation to the total number of TCRs sequenced in each sample. MAIT TCRs were defined by TRAV1-2 paired with TRAJ12, TRAJ20 or TRAJ33, and iNKT TCRs by TRAV10 paired with TRAJ18. VDJdb, accessed on 1 November 2021, was searched for TCRs annotated for CMV, EBV and SARS-CoV-2, and TCRs annotated for more than one antigen were excluded. The raw public reads went through TCRdb reprocessing: fastp at Q25, MiXCR clone calling, in-frame beta chains kept. Every distinct CDR3 protein forms one entry, paired with its most common genes and DNA. The V and J calls come from TCRdb's annotation, not from the publication. For this sample there are roughly 72,000 distinct CDR3 sequences; about 13% appear just once. The ten largest clonotypes hold 1.1% of the sample.

The sample belongs to a study of early T cells in non-severe SARS-CoV-2 infection (dated by TCRdb to about 2021). General notes on the study: Because TCR sequencing relied on bulk RNA taken from unsorted whole blood, pairing of alpha and beta chains was not possible.

Findings and caveats that apply to the study as a whole: VDJdb matching was skewed toward anti-spike CD8 responses, so virus-specific expansions were likely underestimated and private and CD4 specificities were missed.

Per the germline V gene (reference sequence), LNHDA is the CDR1 and SQIVND is the CDR2. The germline V end is reduced by 5 bases and the J end by 2 bases; junction bases left unmatched: 6. There are 15 amino acids in the CDR3, from cysteine to phenylalanine inclusive. The read is trimmed to its CDR3 DNA, 45 bases read in frame from base 1. This was a case-control study nested in a cohort of healthcare workers in London, UK, who had nasopharyngeal swab PCR tests and blood samples taken every week. Healthcare workers were recruited between 23 and 31 March 2020, during the week of the UK lockdown, and were followed weekly for up to about 15 weeks.

The sample comprised whole blood. The rearrangement joined TRBV19 to TRBJ2-1; 7 bases in the junction line up with TRBD1. This clonotype originated in an adult who was a healthcare worker with PCR-confirmed SARS-CoV-2 infection or an uninfected control (not recorded which). The CDR3 loop reads CASSPTGRTYNEQFF. The DNA reads as follows: TGTGCCAGTAGTCCGACAGGGCGAACCTACAATGAGCAGTTCTTC.